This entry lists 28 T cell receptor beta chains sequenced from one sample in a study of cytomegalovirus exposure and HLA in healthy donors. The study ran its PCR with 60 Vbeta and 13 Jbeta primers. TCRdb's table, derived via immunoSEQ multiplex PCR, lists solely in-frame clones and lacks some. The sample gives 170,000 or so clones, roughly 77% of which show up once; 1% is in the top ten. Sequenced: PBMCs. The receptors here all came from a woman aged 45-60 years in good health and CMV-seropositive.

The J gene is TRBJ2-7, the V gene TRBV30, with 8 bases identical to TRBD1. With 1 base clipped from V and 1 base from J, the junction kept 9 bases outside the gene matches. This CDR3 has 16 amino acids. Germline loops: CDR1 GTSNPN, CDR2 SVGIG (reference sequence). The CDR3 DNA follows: TGTGCCTGGAGTGCGGGCCCCAGACAGGGGTCCTACGAGCAGTACTTC. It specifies CAWSAGPRQGSYEQYF.

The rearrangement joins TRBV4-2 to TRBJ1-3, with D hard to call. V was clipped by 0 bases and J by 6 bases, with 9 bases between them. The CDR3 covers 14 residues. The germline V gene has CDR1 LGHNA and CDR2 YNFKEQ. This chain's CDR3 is CASSQDLALNTIYF. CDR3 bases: TGTGCCAGCAGCCAAGATCTGGCTTTAAACACCATATATTTT.

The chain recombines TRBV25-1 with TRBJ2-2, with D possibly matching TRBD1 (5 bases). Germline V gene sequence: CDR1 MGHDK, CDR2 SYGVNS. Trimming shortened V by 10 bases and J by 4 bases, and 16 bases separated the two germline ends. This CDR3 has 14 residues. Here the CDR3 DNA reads TGTGCCACCGTGGGGCCCCTGGGCACCGGGGAGCTGTTTTTT. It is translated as CATVGPLGTGELFF.

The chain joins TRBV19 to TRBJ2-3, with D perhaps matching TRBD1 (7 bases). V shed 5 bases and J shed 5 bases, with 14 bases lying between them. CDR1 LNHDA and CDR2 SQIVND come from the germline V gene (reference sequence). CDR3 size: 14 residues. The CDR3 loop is CASSGGTAKDTQYF. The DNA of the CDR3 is TGTGCCAGTAGTGGCGGGACAGCTAAAGATACGCAGTATTTT.

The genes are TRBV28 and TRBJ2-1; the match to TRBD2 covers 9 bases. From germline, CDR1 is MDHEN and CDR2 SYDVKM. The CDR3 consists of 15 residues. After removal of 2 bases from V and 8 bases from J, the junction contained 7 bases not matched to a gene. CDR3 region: CASSLLAGGQDEQFF. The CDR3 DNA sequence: TGTGCCAGCAGTTTACTCGCGGGGGGGCAGGATGAGCAGTTCTTC.

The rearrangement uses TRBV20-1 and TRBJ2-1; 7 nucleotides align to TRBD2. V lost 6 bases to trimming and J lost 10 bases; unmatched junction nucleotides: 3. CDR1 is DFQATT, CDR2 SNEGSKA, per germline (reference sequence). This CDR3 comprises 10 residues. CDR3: CSAQRGEQFF. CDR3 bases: TGCAGTGCCCAGCGGGGCGAGCAGTTCTTC.

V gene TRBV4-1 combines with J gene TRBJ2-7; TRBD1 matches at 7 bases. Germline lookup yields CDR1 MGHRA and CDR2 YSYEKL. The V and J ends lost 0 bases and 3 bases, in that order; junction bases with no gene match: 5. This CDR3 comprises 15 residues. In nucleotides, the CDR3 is TGCGCCAGCAGCCAAGAAAGGGGGCCCGACTACGAGCAGTACTTC. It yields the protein CASSQERGPDYEQYF.

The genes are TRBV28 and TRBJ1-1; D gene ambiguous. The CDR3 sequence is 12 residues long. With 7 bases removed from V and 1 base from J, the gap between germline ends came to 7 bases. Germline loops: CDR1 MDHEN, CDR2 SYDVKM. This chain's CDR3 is CASKRENTEAFF. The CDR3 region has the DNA TGTGCCAGCAAACGGGAGAACACTGAAGCTTTCTTT.

The CDR3 is CASSERVGAGQETQYF. CDR3 in DNA: TGTGCCAGCAGCGAACGAGTGGGAGCCGGGCAAGAGACCCAGTACTTC. V is TRBV6-1 and J is TRBJ2-5; the D gene is possibly TRBD2 (5 bases). V dropped 6 bases and J dropped 2 bases, with 19 bases sitting between them. Germline CDR1 and CDR2: MNHNS and SASEGT. The CDR3 spans 16 residues.

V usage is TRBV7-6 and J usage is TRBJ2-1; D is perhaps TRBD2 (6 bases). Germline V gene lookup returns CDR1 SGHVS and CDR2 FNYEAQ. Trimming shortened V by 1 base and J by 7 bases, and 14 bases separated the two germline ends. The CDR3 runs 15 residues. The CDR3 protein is CASSLVAGSVNEQFF. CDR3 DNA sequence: TGTGCCAGCAGCTTAGTGGCGGGAAGTGTGAATGAGCAGTTCTTC.

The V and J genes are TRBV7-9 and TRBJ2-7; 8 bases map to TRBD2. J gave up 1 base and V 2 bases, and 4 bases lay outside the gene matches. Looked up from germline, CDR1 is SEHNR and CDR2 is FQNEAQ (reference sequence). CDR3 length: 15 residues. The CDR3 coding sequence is TGTGCCAGCAGCTTATATACTAGCGGATCCTACGAGCAGTACTTC. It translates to CASSLYTSGSYEQYF.

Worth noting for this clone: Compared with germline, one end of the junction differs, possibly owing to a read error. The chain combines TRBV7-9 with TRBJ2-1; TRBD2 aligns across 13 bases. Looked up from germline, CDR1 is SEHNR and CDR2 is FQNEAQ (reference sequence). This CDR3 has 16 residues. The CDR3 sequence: CSSRPGLAGSDNEQFF. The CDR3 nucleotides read TGTTCCAGCAGACCGGGACTAGCGGGAAGCGACAATGAGCAGTTCTTC.

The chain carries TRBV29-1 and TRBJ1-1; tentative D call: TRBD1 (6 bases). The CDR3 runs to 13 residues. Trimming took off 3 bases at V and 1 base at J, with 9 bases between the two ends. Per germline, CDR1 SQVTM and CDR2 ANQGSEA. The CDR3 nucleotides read TGCAGCGTTGAGGAACAGGGGAACACTGAAGCTTTCTTT. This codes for CSVEEQGNTEAFF.

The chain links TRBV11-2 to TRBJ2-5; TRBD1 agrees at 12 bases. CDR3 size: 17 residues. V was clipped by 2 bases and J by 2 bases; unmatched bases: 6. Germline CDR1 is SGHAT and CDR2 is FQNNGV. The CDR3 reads CASSLHRDRGRQETQYF. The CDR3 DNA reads TGTGCCAGCAGCTTACACCGGGACAGGGGGCGGCAAGAGACCCAGTACTTC.

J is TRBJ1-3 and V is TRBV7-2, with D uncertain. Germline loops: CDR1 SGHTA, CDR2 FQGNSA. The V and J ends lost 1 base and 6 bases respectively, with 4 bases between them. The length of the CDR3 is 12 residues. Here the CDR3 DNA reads TGTGCCAGCAGCTTAGGTCTAAACACCATATATTTT. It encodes CASSLGLNTIYF.

CDR3 in DNA: TGTGCCAGCAGTGGGCAGCCGAACACCGGGGAGCTGTTTTTT. It translates to CASSGQPNTGELFF. The chain uses TRBV27 and TRBJ2-2; no reliable D call. Trimming took off 5 bases at V and 0 bases at J, with 7 bases between the two ends. The CDR3 loop spans 14 amino acids. In germline, CDR1 is MNHEY, CDR2 SMNVEV (reference sequence).

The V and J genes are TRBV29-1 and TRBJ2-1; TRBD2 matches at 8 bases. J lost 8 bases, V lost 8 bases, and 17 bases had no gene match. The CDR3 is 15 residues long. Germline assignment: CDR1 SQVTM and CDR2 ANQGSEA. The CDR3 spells CSTRKRAAGVYEQFF. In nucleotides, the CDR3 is TGCAGCACTCGTAAGAGAGCAGCGGGAGTGTATGAGCAGTTCTTC.

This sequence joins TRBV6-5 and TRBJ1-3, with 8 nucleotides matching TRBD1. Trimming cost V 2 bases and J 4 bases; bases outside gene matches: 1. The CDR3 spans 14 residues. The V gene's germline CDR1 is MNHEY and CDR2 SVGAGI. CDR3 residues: CASSYTGGGNTIYF. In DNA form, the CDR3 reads TGTGCCAGCAGTTACACAGGGGGAGGAAACACCATATATTTT.

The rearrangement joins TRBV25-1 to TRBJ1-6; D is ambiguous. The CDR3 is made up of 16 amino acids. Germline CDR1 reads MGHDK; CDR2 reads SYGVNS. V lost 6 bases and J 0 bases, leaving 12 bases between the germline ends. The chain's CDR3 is CASRETAISYNSPLHF. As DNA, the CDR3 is TGTGCCAGCAGGGAAACAGCCATCTCCTATAATTCACCCCTCCACTTT.

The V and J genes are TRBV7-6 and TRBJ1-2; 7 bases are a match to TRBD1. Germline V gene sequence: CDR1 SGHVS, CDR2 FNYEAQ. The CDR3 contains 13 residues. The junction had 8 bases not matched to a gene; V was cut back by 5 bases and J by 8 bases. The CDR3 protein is CASSPRQGGGYTF. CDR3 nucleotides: TGTGCCAGCAGCCCTAGACAGGGAGGAGGCTACACCTTC.

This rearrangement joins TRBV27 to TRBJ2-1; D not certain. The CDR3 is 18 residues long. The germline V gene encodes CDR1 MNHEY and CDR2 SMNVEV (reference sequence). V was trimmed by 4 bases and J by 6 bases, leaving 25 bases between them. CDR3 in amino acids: CASSSLSPRSNSGNEQFF. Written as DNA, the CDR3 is TGTGCCAGCAGTTCTCTTTCTCCGCGAAGCAATTCTGGCAATGAGCAGTTCTTC.

The CDR3 protein is CAGGTDMNTEAFF. In DNA, the CDR3 is TGTGCTGGAGGGACGGATATGAACACTGAAGCTTTCTTT. The chain joins TRBV6-1 to TRBJ1-1; D might be TRBD1 (5 bases). This CDR3 has 13 amino acids. Germline CDR1 is MNHNS and CDR2 is SASEGT.

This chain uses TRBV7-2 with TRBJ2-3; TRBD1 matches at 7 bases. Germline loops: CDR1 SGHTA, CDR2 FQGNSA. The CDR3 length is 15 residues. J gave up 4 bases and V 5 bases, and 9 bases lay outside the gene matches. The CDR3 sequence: CASSTTGNAADTQYF. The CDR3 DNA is TGTGCCAGCAGCACGACAGGGAATGCGGCAGATACGCAGTATTTT.

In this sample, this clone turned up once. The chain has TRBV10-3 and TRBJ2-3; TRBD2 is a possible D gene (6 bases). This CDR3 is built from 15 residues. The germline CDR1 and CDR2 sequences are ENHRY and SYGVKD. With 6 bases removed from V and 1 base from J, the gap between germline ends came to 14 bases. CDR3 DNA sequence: TGTGCCATCAGGAGTATGGAGCGGGGCACAGATACGCAGTATTTT. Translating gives CAIRSMERGTDTQYF.

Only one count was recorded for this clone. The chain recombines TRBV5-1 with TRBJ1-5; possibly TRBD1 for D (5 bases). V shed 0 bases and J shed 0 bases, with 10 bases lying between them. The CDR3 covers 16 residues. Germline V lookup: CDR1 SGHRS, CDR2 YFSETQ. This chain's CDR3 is CASSLDGGDSNQPQHF. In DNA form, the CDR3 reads TGCGCCAGCAGCTTGGATGGAGGGGATAGCAATCAGCCCCAGCATTTT.

The CDR3, as DNA: TGTGCCATAGGAGCGGGAGGTTCCCTACGGGAGCAGTTCTTC. This gives the protein CAIGAGGSLREQFF. The J gene is TRBJ2-1, the V gene TRBV10-3; TRBD2 agrees at 9 bases. The junction had 13 bases not matched to a gene; V was cut back by 9 bases and J by 10 bases. Germline loops: CDR1 ENHRY, CDR2 SYGVKD. CDR3 length: 14 residues.

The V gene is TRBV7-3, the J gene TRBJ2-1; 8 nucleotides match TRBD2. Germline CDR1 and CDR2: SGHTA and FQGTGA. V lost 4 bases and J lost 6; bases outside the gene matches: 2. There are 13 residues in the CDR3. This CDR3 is CASSWTSTNEQFF. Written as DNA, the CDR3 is TGTGCCAGCAGCTGGACTAGCACCAATGAGCAGTTCTTC.

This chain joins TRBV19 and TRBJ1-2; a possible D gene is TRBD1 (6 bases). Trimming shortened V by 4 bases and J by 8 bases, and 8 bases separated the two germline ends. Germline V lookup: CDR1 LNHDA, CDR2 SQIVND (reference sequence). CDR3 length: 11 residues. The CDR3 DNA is TGTGCCAGTAGTACCGACAGGGGCTACACCTTC. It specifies CASSTDRGYTF.